This T cell receptor beta chain originates from a study of vaccination and CD4 T cells after COVID-19 (dated by TCRdb to about 2022). Study-level background: Every convalescent patient had a positive nasal swab PCR test for SARS-CoV-2, with mild disease in roughly ten patients and severe disease in one. In fewer than 12 COVID-19 convalescent patients and a handful of infection-naive healthy vaccine recipients, researchers compared the spike-specific CD4+ TCR repertoire from before mRNA vaccination with the repertoire from after. Control cultures received a CEFX viral epitope pool as the positive control, an HIV-1 Nef peptide pool as the negative control, or no peptide. Overlapping spike peptide pools from SARS-CoV-2 and from the common cold coronaviruses HCoV-NL63, HCoV-OC43 and HCoV-229E were used as culture stimuli. Each participant got two doses of either the Pfizer-BioNTech BNT162b2 vaccine (n=8) or the Moderna mRNA-1273 vaccine (n=2). Post-COVID blood samples from convalescent patients were collected a median of approximately 93 days after diagnosis, with a range of about 35 to 180 days. Six males and four females were included in the convalescent cohort, with two Hispanic individuals, seven Caucasians, two Asians and one multiracial person represented. Post-vaccine blood samples were taken a median of about 72 days after the second vaccine dose, with a range of 14 to 241 days. Beyond this particular receptor, the publication reports: An increase in the median number of SARS-CoV-2-reactive clonotypes from approximately 20 after infection to roughly 36 after vaccination was observed, but the change was not found to be significant. The study included relatively few convalescent patients and did not analyze early timepoints after natural infection. Among convalescent patients, a median about 86% of the SARS-CoV-2-reactive clones seen after vaccination appeared only after vaccination, which suggests priming specific to the vaccine. In convalescent patients, nearly all vaccine-specific clones (304 of 307) were found to be mono-reactive for SARS-CoV-2 spike rather than cross-reactive with common cold coronaviruses.

Regarding this clonotype: The antigen it binds to is not known. No quality values exist for individual bases; no much larger clone is one base distant.

According to the study, the label for this sample's treatment or condition signals: roughly nine-day PBMC culture with coronavirus spike peptide pools or control peptides (ViraFEST assay). The ViraFEST assay was used in the study, in which antigen-specific T cells were expanded with peptide pools and expanded clonotypes were subsequently identified by TCR sequencing. Positive SARS-CoV-2 PCR tests in the convalescent patients dated from March to December 2020, before Alpha, Beta and Delta variants emerged in the United States. Each well held roughly 2.2 million PBMCs cultured in IMDM containing around 5% human AB serum and roughly 10 IU/ml IL-2, with 10 ug/ml peptide pools added. Half of the culture medium was replaced with fresh IL-2-containing medium on days 3 and 7. After ten to eleven days of culture, CD4+ T cells were isolated by negative selection using the EasySep CD4+ T cell isolation kit. PBMCs were separated from whole blood using Ficoll-Paque Plus gradient centrifugation and then either used fresh or cryopreserved at -140C. Triplicate wells were generally used for each culture condition.

CDR1 MGHDK and CDR2 SYGVNS are derived from the germline V gene. The CDR3 starts with the cysteine, ends with the phenylalanine, and has 16 residues. Only the CDR3 region is kept as DNA, spanning 48 bases read in frame from base 1. V was cut back by 3 bases and J by 8 bases, leaving a gap of 21 bases between them. The library was made by PCR. TCR sequencing of DNA from cultured CD4+ T cells used the Oncomine TCR Beta short-read assay at the Johns Hopkins FTIC core. Genomic DNA was extracted from the cultured CD4+ T cells with the QIAamp micro DNA kit. The Oncomine TCR Beta libraries from cultured CD4+ T cells were pooled using unique dual indexes and then sequenced on an Illumina iSeq 100. In the original analysis: Non-productive sequences were removed, and CDR3s that did not start with C, did not end with F or W, or were shorter than 7 amino acids were discarded. The MANAFEST web application identified antigen-specific clonotypes by comparing peptide-stimulated wells against reference wells and other culture wells. Positive clones required FDR below 0.05, an odds ratio above 5, and productive frequency above 0.1% in at least two of three replicate wells. A clonotype counted as cross-reactive if it showed significant expansion both in the SARS-CoV-2 spike wells and in at least one common cold coronavirus spike condition. Levenshtein distances (stringdist) and unrooted phylogenetic trees (ape) in R version 3.6.1 were used to assess CDR3 homology. TCRdb's own reprocessing of the public reads used fastp at Q25 and MiXCR and kept productive beta chains. Every entry covers one CDR3 protein and lists the most common genes and DNA from its rows. Here the V and J calls rest on TCRdb's processing, not on the authors' analysis. Across this sample there are more than 11,000 distinct CDR3 sequences, with 52% seen only once. 6.5% to 9.5% of the sample is held by the ten biggest clonotypes.

The TCR was taken from a human donor who had recovered from COVID-19. The rearranged chain carries TRBV25-1 and TRBJ2-3, and possibly TRBD2, on 5 matching bases. Material for sequencing was CD4+ T cells from blood, cultured in vitro. The nucleotides read TGTGCCAGCAGTGACCGGGCCGACGGGATAATCGCTACGCAGTATTTT. Translation gives CASSDRADGIIATQYF. Reference TRBV25-1 and TRBJ2-3 genes cover what lies past the CDR3, so the full variable domain is EADIYQTPRYLVIGTGKKITLECSQTMGHDKMYWYQQDPGMELHLIHYSYGVNSTEKGDLSSESTVSRIRTEHFPLTLESARPSHTSQYLCASSDRADGIIATQYFGPGTRLTVL.